Presented here are 27 T cell receptor beta chains from one specimen sequenced in a study of CD8 T cell repertoires and HIV-1 epitope variants. These receptors are not linked to any known antigen. The assay was immunoSEQ multiplex PCR, and TCRdb's table has in-frame clones only and misses some. The data contain about 5,500 clones, about 70% of them singletons. Sequencing was performed on cultured CD8+ T cells derived from PBMCs. All receptors derive from a male donor with HIV.

This chain connects TRBV4-2 to TRBJ2-7, with TRBD2 as a possible D gene (6 bases). The ends were cut back, 4 bases at V and 4 bases at J, with 8 bases in the middle. The CDR3 length is 12 residues. CDR1 and CDR2 from the germline V gene are LGHNA and YNFKEQ. This CDR3 reads CASSPGGYEQYF. The CDR3 nucleotides read TGTGCCAGCAGCCCCGGGGGATACGAGCAGTACTTC.

The genes are TRBV29-1 and TRBJ2-7; TRBD2 might be the D (6 bases). The CDR3 runs 11 residues. Per the germline V gene, CDR1 is SQVTM and CDR2 is ANQGSEA. V lost 4 bases and J lost 6, with 10 bases in between. The CDR3 DNA sequence: TGCAGCGTTGTACGCGGGGTCGAGCAGTACTTC. Encoded protein: CSVVRGVEQYF.

V usage is TRBV5-1 and J usage is TRBJ2-1; D gene unclear. The CDR3 has 15 amino acids. Germline assignment: CDR1 SGHRS and CDR2 YFSETQ. Trimming took 0 bases from V and 2 from J, leaving 9 bases between them. Written as DNA, the CDR3 is TGCGCCAGCAGCTTGGAAGGAGAGACCTACAATGAGCAGTTCTTC. Its translation: CASSLEGETYNEQFF.

V and J are TRBV19 and TRBJ2-7; TRBD2 matches 8 bases. The CDR3 consists of 13 residues. V trimming: 4 bases; J trimming: 3 bases; junction bases outside the gene matches: 2. Germline lookup yields CDR1 LNHDA and CDR2 SQIVND (reference sequence). The CDR3 DNA sequence: TGTGCCAGTAGTAACCGGGAGGGCTACGAGCAGTACTTC. It codes for CASSNREGYEQYF.

This sequence joins TRBV5-6 and TRBJ2-7; D call uncertain. This CDR3 is 13 amino acids long. V gave up 5 bases and J gave up 0 bases, with 9 bases separating them. Germline V lookup: CDR1 SGHDT, CDR2 YYEEEE. This chain's CDR3 is CASSPTVSYEQYF. The CDR3, as DNA: TGTGCCAGCAGTCCGACCGTCTCCTACGAGCAGTACTTC.

The rearrangement links TRBV10-3 to TRBJ2-1; 12 positions match TRBD2. This CDR3 region has 16 residues. J lost 7 bases, V lost 2 bases, and 6 bases had no gene match. Germline V gene sequence: CDR1 ENHRY, CDR2 SYGVKD. Here the CDR3 DNA reads TGTGCCATCAGTGAGATCCCTAGCGGGAGGGCTAATGAGCAGTTCTTC. Translated, it gives CAISEIPSGRANEQFF.

The chain is built from TRBV7-3 and TRBJ2-3; D gene unclear. CDR1 SGHTA and CDR2 FQGTGA come from the germline V gene. The CDR3 extends over 14 amino acids. The ends were cut back, 2 bases at V and 6 bases at J, with 12 bases in the middle. In nucleotides, the CDR3 is TGTGCCAGCAGCTTATCAGTATCCGGGGATACGCAGTATTTT. This gives the protein CASSLSVSGDTQYF.

This rearrangement joins TRBV11-2 to TRBJ1-2, with a possible D match to TRBD1 (5 bases). Per germline, CDR1 SGHAT and CDR2 FQNNGV. V dropped 1 base and J dropped 4 bases, with 13 bases sitting between them. The CDR3 contains 15 residues. The CDR3 DNA is TGTGCCAGCAGCTTAGTTGGGGGGTCGGTCTATGGCTACACCTTC. This translates into CASSLVGGSVYGYTF.

The V gene is TRBV30, the J gene TRBJ2-3; D is undetermined. Germline V gene lookup returns CDR1 GTSNPN and CDR2 SVGIG (reference sequence). The CDR3 runs to 13 residues. Deletions cut 5 bases from V and 0 bases from J, with 9 bases between. The CDR3 loop is CAWSQSSTDTQYF. CDR3 nucleotides: TGTGCCTGGTCCCAATCTAGCACAGATACGCAGTATTTT.

The rearrangement links TRBV5-6 to TRBJ2-2, with TRBD1 matching 10 bases. Trimming removed 9 bases from V and 5 bases from J; junction bases left unmatched: 10. The germline V gene encodes CDR1 SGHDT and CDR2 YYEEEE. The CDR3 runs to 15 residues. CDR3 DNA: TGTGCCACCCTTAGGGACAGGGGAGAAACCGGGGAGCTGTTTTTT. Its protein product is CATLRDRGETGELFF.

This chain joins TRBV2 and TRBJ2-3, with 7 bases identical to TRBD2. CDR3 length: 16 residues. The V segment lost 0 bases and the J segment 1 base; nucleotides outside the gene matches: 4. Germline loops: CDR1 SNHLY, CDR2 FYNNEI. The CDR3 spells CASSEAGLAGTDTQYF. CDR3 nucleotides: TGTGCCAGCAGTGAAGCGGGCCTAGCGGGCACAGATACGCAGTATTTT. The full variable domain, completed using reference TRBV2 and TRBJ2-3, is EPEVTQTPSHQVTQMGQEVILRCVPISNHLYFYWYRQILGQKVEFLVSFYNNEISEKSEIFDDQFSVERPDGSNFTLKIRSTKLEDSAMYFCASSEAGLAGTDTQYFGPGTRLTVL.

This chain links TRBV27 with TRBJ1-1, with D possibly TRBD1 on 6 matching bases. V gave up 2 bases and J gave up 3 bases, with 7 bases separating them. This CDR3 contains 13 residues. CDR1 MNHEY and CDR2 SMNVEV come from the germline V gene (reference sequence). Here the CDR3 reads CASSLGGHTEAFF. The CDR3 nucleotides read TGTGCCAGCAGTTTAGGGGGGCACACTGAAGCTTTCTTT.

The chain links TRBV27 to TRBJ2-4; the D gene is possibly TRBD1 (6 bases). Per germline, CDR1 MNHEY and CDR2 SMNVEV (reference sequence). Trimming pared 4 bases from V and 10 bases from J, leaving 20 bases between. The CDR3 runs 15 residues. The CDR3 DNA reads as TGTGCCAGCAGTTCTTATACCCGGGACAATCTTATTCAGTACTTC. This translates into CASSSYTRDNLIQYF.

The J gene is TRBJ1-2, the V gene TRBV27, with TRBD1 as a possible D gene (5 bases). Trimming pared 4 bases from V and 5 bases from J, leaving 14 bases between. CDR1 is MNHEY and CDR2 is SMNVEV in the germline V gene (reference sequence). This CDR3 has 14 amino acids. The DNA of the CDR3 is TGTGCCAGCAGTTCGGGGGGTCTAGTATATGGCTACACCTTC. Translating gives CASSSGGLVYGYTF.

This clone was counted once. The V gene is TRBV7-2, the J gene TRBJ1-1; D is undetermined. V shed 0 bases and J shed 5 bases, with 4 bases lying between them. The CDR3 covers 12 residues. The germline V gene has CDR1 SGHTA and CDR2 FQGNSA. DNA of the CDR3: TGTGCCAGCAGCTTAGCGGGAACTGAAGCTTTCTTT. Translating it yields CASSLAGTEAFF.

V usage is TRBV20-1 and J usage is TRBJ2-7; D not resolved. V lost 0 bases and J 6 bases, leaving 6 bases between the germline ends. The germline V gene has CDR1 DFQATT and CDR2 SNEGSKA (reference sequence). This CDR3 region has 11 residues. CDR3 residues: CSARDNGEQYF. CDR3 in DNA: TGCAGTGCTAGAGATAATGGCGAGCAGTACTTC.

The chain couples TRBV27 to TRBJ2-1; 8 bases match TRBD2. V was pared by 4 bases and J by 8 bases, with 13 bases of the junction left unmatched. Germline V CDR1 and CDR2: MNHEY, SMNVEV (reference sequence). The CDR3 loop spans 16 amino acids. The CDR3 reads CASSSPLGTRFYEQFF. The DNA of the CDR3 is TGTGCCAGCAGTTCCCCCTTGGGGACTAGATTCTATGAGCAGTTCTTC.

The table lists this clone with a few counts. V gene TRBV6-4 combines with J gene TRBJ1-2, with 12 bases lining up with TRBD1. Germline V lookup: CDR1 MRHNA, CDR2 SNTAGT. V lost 4 bases, J lost 4 bases, and 13 bases stayed unmatched. This CDR3 has 18 residues. Here the CDR3 DNA reads TGTGCCAGCAGTGTCCCCCCCAGGGACAGGGGGCTTGTCTATGGCTACACCTTC. It is translated as CASSVPPRDRGLVYGYTF.

The table lists this clone with a few counts. V is TRBV7-9 and J is TRBJ2-7; 7 bases are shared with TRBD1. The CDR3 has 13 residues. V was pared by 7 bases and J by 4 bases, with 7 bases of the junction left unmatched. CDR1 and CDR2 (germline): SEHNR, FQNEAQ (reference sequence). The CDR3 DNA follows: TGTGCCAGCACCACTTGGGACAGATACGAGCAGTACTTC. Translation gives CASTTWDRYEQYF.

The chain joins TRBV5-4 to TRBJ1-1; 7 bases map to TRBD1. This CDR3 region has 13 residues. Germline CDR1 is SGHNT and CDR2 is YYREEE (reference sequence). Unmatched junction bases numbered 4, after V lost 4 bases and J lost 4 bases. This CDR3 is CASSQQGGTEAFF. The CDR3 DNA follows: TGTGCCAGCAGCCAGCAGGGGGGCACTGAAGCTTTCTTT.

This sequence joins TRBV25-1 and TRBJ2-2; 9 bases agree with TRBD1. Germline CDR1 is MGHDK and CDR2 is SYGVNS. With 4 bases clipped from V and 9 bases from J, the junction kept 9 bases outside the gene matches. CDR3 size: 15 residues. The CDR3 is CASSADVQGARELFF. As DNA, the CDR3 is TGTGCCAGCAGTGCCGATGTACAGGGGGCGAGGGAGCTGTTTTTT.

In this sample, this clone turned up a few times. The chain carries TRBV2 and TRBJ1-1; D not resolved. The CDR3 is 13 residues long. The V end lost 4 bases, the J end lost 2 bases, and 8 bases lay between the germline ends. Germline-derived CDR1 and CDR2 are SNHLY and FYNNEI. The CDR3 DNA sequence: TGTGCCAGCAGTGGGGTCAAAAACACTGAAGCTTTCTTT. This gives the protein CASSGVKNTEAFF.

The gene calls are TRBV29-1 and TRBJ2-1; TRBD1 matches at 7 bases. The CDR3 extends over 16 amino acids. Per the germline V gene, CDR1 is SQVTM and CDR2 is ANQGSEA. V lost 3 bases and J lost 7; bases outside the gene matches: 15. The CDR3 bases are TGCAGCGTTGATAAGGAGGACAGGATGGACCTTAATGAGCAGTTCTTC. As protein: CSVDKEDRMDLNEQFF.

This clone counts as medium-sized. The CDR3 DNA is TGTGCCAGCAGCCAAGCGGGGGGCGAGCAGTACTTC. It specifies CASSQAGGEQYF. V usage is TRBV4-2 and J usage is TRBJ2-7; the match to TRBD2 covers 7 bases. J gave up 6 bases and V 1 base, and 0 bases lay outside the gene matches. This CDR3 contains 12 residues. In germline, CDR1 is LGHNA, CDR2 YNFKEQ.

This chain joins TRBV11-3 and TRBJ2-1; TRBD2 agrees at 12 bases. This CDR3 contains 14 residues. Trimming at V came to 5 bases and at J to 7 bases, leaving 3 bases not matched to a gene. Germline V gene lookup returns CDR1 SGHNT and CDR2 YENEEA. The CDR3 reads CASSLAGGTNEQFF. Written as DNA, the CDR3 is TGTGCCAGCAGCCTAGCGGGGGGGACGAATGAGCAGTTCTTC.

This clone was observed a few times. The chain combines TRBV5-6 with TRBJ1-5; no reliable D call. Trimming pared 5 bases from V and 9 bases from J, leaving 12 bases between. Germline CDR1 reads SGHDT; CDR2 reads YYEEEE. The CDR3 consists of 12 residues. The CDR3 sequence is CASSDGLGPQHF. As DNA, the CDR3 is TGTGCCAGCAGTGACGGTTTAGGGCCCCAGCATTTT.

V usage is TRBV28 and J usage is TRBJ2-5; D gene unclear. The CDR3 length is 15 residues. Germline values: CDR1 MDHEN, CDR2 SYDVKM. V shed 5 bases and J shed 1 base, with 14 bases lying between them. Here the CDR3 DNA reads TGTGCCAGCAGTCCCTTAGCCGGGTTCCAAGAGACCCAGTACTTC. It translates to CASSPLAGFQETQYF.